This T cell receptor beta chain is from a study of cytomegalovirus exposure and HLA in healthy donors. General study findings and limits: An analysis done earlier found most TCR beta V segments productive about 87% or about 30% of the time. Several of the most significant clusters were apparently associated with common viral pathogens in a later analysis. Researchers left out some V segments, among them TRBV6-2 and TRBV6-3, as indistinguishable. Most TCR sequences were seen very rarely across donors, but some public TCRs occurred in many.

The primer mix had 60 Vbeta and 13 Jbeta primers. Sequenced by immunoSEQ multiplex PCR; TCRdb stores in-frame clones only, minus some. The sample consists of roughly 120,000 clones, roughly two thirds of them appearing once. A word on this clone: Its specificity is not known.

Trimming took 4 bases from V and 4 from J, leaving 20 bases between them. Per germline, CDR1 SGHDN and CDR2 FVKESK. This CDR3 is 17 amino acids long. The V gene is TRBV14, the J gene TRBJ1-3; D is unresolved. This clonotype was obtained from a man aged 30-40 years in good health and CMV-seropositive. Sequenced: PBMCs. In DNA, the CDR3 is TGTGCCAGCAGCCTCCTCTCGGGGAGCCCTACGGGAAACACCATATATTTT. It is translated as CASSLLSGSPTGNTIYF.